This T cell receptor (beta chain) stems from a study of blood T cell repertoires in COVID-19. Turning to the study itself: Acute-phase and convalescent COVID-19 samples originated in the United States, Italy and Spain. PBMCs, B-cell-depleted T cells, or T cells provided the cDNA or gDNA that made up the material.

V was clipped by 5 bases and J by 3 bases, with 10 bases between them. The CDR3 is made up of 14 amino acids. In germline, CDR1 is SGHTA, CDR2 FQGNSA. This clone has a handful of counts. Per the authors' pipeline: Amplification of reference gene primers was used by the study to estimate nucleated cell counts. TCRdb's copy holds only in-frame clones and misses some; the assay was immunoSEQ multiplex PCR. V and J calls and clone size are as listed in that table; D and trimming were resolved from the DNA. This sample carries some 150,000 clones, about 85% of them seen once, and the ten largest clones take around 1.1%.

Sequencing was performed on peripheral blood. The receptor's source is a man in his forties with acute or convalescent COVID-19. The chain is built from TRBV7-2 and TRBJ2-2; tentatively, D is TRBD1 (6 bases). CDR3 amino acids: CASSQDSYTGELFF. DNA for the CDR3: TGTGCCAGCAGCCAGGACAGTTACACCGGGGAGCTGTTTTTT.